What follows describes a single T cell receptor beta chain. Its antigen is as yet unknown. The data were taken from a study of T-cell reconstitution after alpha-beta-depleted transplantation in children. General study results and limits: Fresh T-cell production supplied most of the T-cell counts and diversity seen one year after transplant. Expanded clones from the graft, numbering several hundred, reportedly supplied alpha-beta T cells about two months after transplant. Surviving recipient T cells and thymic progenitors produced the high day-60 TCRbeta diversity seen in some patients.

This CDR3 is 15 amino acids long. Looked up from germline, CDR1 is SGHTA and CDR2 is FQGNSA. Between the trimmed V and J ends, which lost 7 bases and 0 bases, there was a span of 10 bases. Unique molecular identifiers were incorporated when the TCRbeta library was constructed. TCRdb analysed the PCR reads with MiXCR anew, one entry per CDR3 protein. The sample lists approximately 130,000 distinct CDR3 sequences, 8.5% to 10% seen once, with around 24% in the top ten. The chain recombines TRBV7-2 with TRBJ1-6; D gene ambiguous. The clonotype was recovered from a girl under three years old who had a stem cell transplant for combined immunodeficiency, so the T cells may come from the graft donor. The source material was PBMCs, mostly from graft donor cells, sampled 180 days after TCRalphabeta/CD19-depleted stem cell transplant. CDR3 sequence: CASTFQSSYNSPLHF. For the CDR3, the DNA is TGTGCCAGCACCTTTCAAAGCTCCTATAATTCACCCCTCCACTTT.